The 17 T cell receptor beta chains presented below share a single source sample, sequenced in a study of regulatory and conventional T cells in breast cancer. TCRdb re-called the PCR reads through MiXCR, storing one row per CDR3 protein. This sample carries over a thousand distinct CDR3 sequences, about 84% of them seen once, and the ten largest clones take almost 4.5%. Sequencing was done on a sample of regulatory T cells from blood. The receptors were sampled from a male donor in good health.

This clonotype was picked up a small number of times. This chain uses TRBV29-1 with TRBJ1-2; TRBD1 aligns across 8 bases. Trimming at V came to 6 bases and at J to 1 base, leaving 7 bases not matched to a gene. Per germline, CDR1 SQVTM and CDR2 ANQGSEA. The CDR3 contains 14 residues. The CDR3 region is CSVDRGLGNYGYTF. In nucleotides, the CDR3 is TGCAGCGTCGACAGGGGACTGGGTAACTATGGCTACACCTTC.

This clonotype was counted once. The genes are TRBV7-9 and TRBJ2-7; D is possibly TRBD2 (6 bases). V was shortened by 5 bases and J by 2 bases, with 7 bases between the two germline ends. The CDR3 has 12 residues. The V gene's germline CDR1 is SEHNR and CDR2 FQNEAQ (reference sequence). Here the CDR3 DNA reads TGTGCCAGCAGCCCTAGCGCCTACGAGCAGTACTTC. This translates into CASSPSAYEQYF.

This chain links TRBV2 with TRBJ2-7; 8 positions agree with TRBD1. CDR1 and CDR2 from the germline V gene are SNHLY and FYNNEI. V lost 7 bases, J lost 5 bases, and 13 bases stayed unmatched. The CDR3 consists of 15 residues. CDR3 nucleotides: TGTGCCAGCATCCGGACCAGGGGGCTCCGTAACGAGCAGTACTTC. It is translated as CASIRTRGLRNEQYF. The variable domain in full, completed from reference TRBV2 and TRBJ2-7, reads EPEVTQTPSHQVTQMGQEVILRCVPISNHLYFYWYRQILGQKVEFLVSFYNNEISEKSEIFDDQFSVERPDGSNFTLKIRSTKLEDSAMYFCASIRTRGLRNEQYFGPGTRLTVT.

The rearrangement uses TRBV10-3 and TRBJ2-7, with D uncertain. CDR1 is ENHRY and CDR2 is SYGVKD in the germline V gene. The CDR3 totals 13 residues. Trimming pared 4 bases from V and 6 bases from J, leaving 13 bases between. This chain's CDR3 is CAISGGPLGEQYF. CDR3 bases: TGTGCCATCAGTGGGGGTCCTTTGGGCGAGCAGTACTTC.

The chain uses TRBV5-6 and TRBJ1-2; 10 nucleotides match TRBD1. Germline CDR1 is SGHDT and CDR2 is YYEEEE. Unmatched junction bases numbered 5, after V lost 2 bases and J lost 4 bases. This CDR3 has 15 residues. This chain's CDR3 is CASSFGTGAGYGYTF. The CDR3 DNA reads as TGTGCCAGCAGCTTCGGGACAGGGGCCGGCTATGGCTACACCTTC.

In its sample, this clonotype was seen once. Written as DNA, the CDR3 is TGTGCCAGCAGTTCGGTGAAGGGGGTAGGCTATGGCTACACCTTC. Translated, it gives CASSSVKGVGYGYTF. This chain joins TRBV6-5 and TRBJ1-2; a possible D gene is TRBD1 (6 bases). Germline V gives CDR1 MNHEY, CDR2 SVGAGI. Trimming stripped 4 bases from V and 4 bases from J, with 16 bases between. CDR3 length equals 15 residues.

The chain combines TRBV20-1 with TRBJ2-7; 7 bases align to TRBD2. V dropped 2 bases and J dropped 3; count of bases not matched to a gene: 13. The germline V gene encodes CDR1 DFQATT and CDR2 SNEGSKA (reference sequence). CDR3 size: 16 residues. The CDR3 DNA reads TGCAGTGCTAGATCCCCACGTGCGGGGGAGAACTACGAGCAGTACTTC. This encodes CSARSPRAGENYEQYF.

The chain joins TRBV5-6 to TRBJ2-7; 9 bases match TRBD1. Per germline, CDR1 SGHDT and CDR2 YYEEEE. After removal of 4 bases from V and 6 bases from J, the junction contained 8 bases not matched to a gene. The CDR3 totals 14 residues. The CDR3: CASSPWDRVGEQYF. In DNA, the CDR3 is TGTGCCAGCAGCCCATGGGACAGGGTTGGCGAGCAGTACTTC.

The genes are TRBV20-1 and TRBJ2-3; the match to TRBD1 covers 10 bases. This CDR3 spans 14 amino acids. V was clipped by 6 bases and J by 3 bases; unmatched bases: 6. Germline CDR1 is DFQATT and CDR2 is SNEGSKA (reference sequence). DNA for the CDR3: TGCAGTGCCTTTCGGACAGGGGGAACAGATACGCAGTATTTT. It encodes CSAFRTGGTDTQYF.

The chain is built from TRBV10-1 and TRBJ2-3; the match to TRBD2 covers 10 bases. J gave up 5 bases and V 4 bases, and 6 bases lay outside the gene matches. Germline V CDR1 and CDR2: WNHNN, SYGVQD (reference sequence). This CDR3 has 15 amino acids. The CDR3 region has the DNA TGCGCCAGCAGTGGACGACTAGCGGGCGGAGATACGCAGTATTTT. Its translation is CASSGRLAGGDTQYF.

The chain is built from TRBV7-2 and TRBJ1-5; unclear D gene. The V and J ends lost 4 bases and 0 bases respectively, with 7 bases between them. The germline V gene has CDR1 SGHTA and CDR2 FQGNSA. This CDR3 contains 14 residues. CDR3 sequence reads: CASSSGYSNQPQHF. As DNA, the CDR3 is TGTGCCAGCAGCTCAGGTTATAGCAATCAGCCCCAGCATTTT.

V usage is TRBV20-1 and J usage is TRBJ1-1, with D possibly TRBD1 on 6 matching bases. This CDR3 has 12 residues. Germline V gene data show CDR1 as DFQATT and CDR2 as SNEGSKA (reference sequence). V gave up 0 bases and J gave up 11 bases, with 13 bases separating them. The DNA of the CDR3 is TGCAGTGCTAGAGAGCCAGGGGTTAAGGCTTTCTTT. Translation: CSAREPGVKAFF.

The V gene is TRBV5-1, the J gene TRBJ2-7, with D possibly called TRBD1 or TRBD2 (6 bases each). Germline CDR1 reads SGHRS; CDR2 reads YFSETQ. The CDR3 contains 17 residues. Trimming left V 2 bases short and J 0 bases short, with 18 bases between. In DNA, the CDR3 is TGCGCCAGCAGCTTATCTTCGGGGGCTAGTAACTCCTACGAGCAGTACTTC. It encodes CASSLSSGASNSYEQYF.

In its sample, this clonotype was seen once. Here the CDR3 DNA reads TGTGCCAGCAGCTCGGGGGAGGACTGGATAACAGATACGCAGTATTTT. It specifies CASSSGEDWITDTQYF. The V and J genes are TRBV7-8 and TRBJ2-3; a possible D gene is TRBD2 (6 bases). CDR1 and CDR2 from the germline V gene are SGHVS and FQNEAQ. Trimming took off 4 bases at V and 3 bases at J, with 17 bases between the two ends. The CDR3 is 16 residues long.

CDR3 DNA: TGTGCCAGCTGTCGTAACGCCGGGACAGCATATTCACCCCTCCACTTT. As protein: CASCRNAGTAYSPLHF. This sequence joins TRBV12-3 or TRBV12-4 and TRBJ1-6, with TRBD1 matching 7 bases. V lost 8 bases, J lost 8 bases, and 15 bases stayed unmatched. CDR3 length equals 16 residues.

The genes are TRBV28 and TRBJ2-3; D unclear. V lost 4 bases and J 2 bases, leaving 4 bases between the germline ends. CDR1 is MDHEN and CDR2 is SYDVKM in the germline V gene. The CDR3 has 12 amino acids. The CDR3 DNA reads as TGTGCCAGCAGTTCCCTCACAGATACGCAGTATTTT. Its translation: CASSSLTDTQYF.

This chain joins TRBV20-1 and TRBJ1-1, with D unresolved. Germline CDR1 and CDR2: DFQATT and SNEGSKA (reference sequence). The CDR3 covers 12 residues. DNA of the CDR3: TGCAGCGGAATGGGCCTTTACACTGAAGCTTTCTTT. This sequence encodes CSGMGLYTEAFF.